What follows are 5 T cell receptor beta chains derived from one specimen sequenced in a study of blood T cells in healthy people across ages. Primers used in a second PCR of roughly 6 to 11 cycles were a sample-barcoded 5' primer and a J-beta primer mix. TCRdb reprocessed the 5' RACE reads with MiXCR, giving one entry per CDR3 protein. The table lists 1.5 million to 2 million distinct CDR3 sequences, over 25% of them singletons. The sample was blood. The receptor set was obtained from a woman in her 30s in good health.

The chain is built from TRBV2 and TRBJ2-3; weak D call: TRBD1 (7 bases). V lost 7 bases and J 7 bases, leaving 15 bases between the germline ends. This CDR3 is 13 amino acids long. CDR1 and CDR2 (germline): SNHLY, FYNNEI. Here the CDR3 reads CASIPGGRNTQYF. CDR3 DNA: TGTGCCAGCATTCCAGGGGGGAGGAATACGCAGTATTTT.

The DNA of the CDR3 is TGTGCCAGCAGTTTAGAAGACGGCTCCCTAGCTTTCTTT. Its protein product is CASSLEDGSLAFF. The V call is TRBV12-3 or TRBV12-4, the J call TRBJ1-1; D gene uncertain. This CDR3 comprises 13 residues. Between the trimmed V and J ends, which lost 1 base and 10 bases, there was a span of 13 bases.

The rearrangement uses TRBV20-1 and TRBJ2-1; D is possibly TRBD1 (6 bases). The J call could be wrong; TRBJ2-7 is a better fit for the DNA end. The CDR3 has 13 amino acids. The germline V gene encodes CDR1 DFQATT and CDR2 SNEGSKA (reference sequence). The CDR3 loop reads CSARTVLYNEQYF. The DNA of the CDR3 is TGCAGTGCGAGGACAGTACTATACAATGAGCAGTACTTC.

Of note for this clonotype: A much larger clone differs from this one at a single base, so this may be a read error. The chain links TRBV7-9 to TRBJ1-4; TRBD1 matches 8 bases. V shed 5 bases and J 8 bases; nucleotides not matched to a gene: 4. CDR1 and CDR2 (germline): SEHNR, FQNEAQ (reference sequence). The CDR3 runs 13 residues. DNA of the CDR3: TGTGCCAGCAGCCAGGACAGGGTCGAAAAACTGTTTTTT. It encodes CASSQDRVEKLFF. The entire variable domain, with the rest obtained from reference TRBV7-9 and TRBJ1-4, is as follows: DTGVSQNPRHKITKRGQNVTFRCDPISEHNRLYWYRQTLGQGPEFLTYFQNEAQLEKSRLLSDRFSAERPKGSFSTLEIQRTEQGDSAMYLCASSQDRVEKLFFGSGTQLSVL.

The CDR3 sequence is CASSIRSEGRYEQYF. As DNA, the CDR3 is TGTGCCAGTAGTATTCGGTCTGAAGGTCGGTACGAGCAGTACTTC. This chain connects TRBV19 to TRBJ2-5; no clear D. TRBJ2-7 explains the end of the DNA better; the J call may be wrong. The CDR3 extends over 15 amino acids. Germline V gene sequence: CDR1 LNHDA, CDR2 SQIVND (reference sequence).